A selection of T cell receptor beta chains follows, all from one sample in a study of T cells in Graves' hyperthyroidism and ophthalmopathy. TCRdb used MiXCR to reprocess the multiplex PCR reads, holding one entry per CDR3 protein. The sample holds almost 600,000 distinct CDR3 sequences, more than 45% seen once. Material for sequencing was peripheral blood or thyroid tissue (not recorded which). Every receptor here comes from a young woman with Graves' hyperthyroidism. Each CDR3 is given with its conserved first and last residue. The order of the fields is V gene, D gene, J gene, clone size, CDR3 DNA, CDR3 protein. D genes are given only for firm matches. Expanded clones are given a class, and other clones once, few, many or no size at all.

V gene: TRBV12-3/TRBV12-4
D gene: TRBD2
J gene: TRBJ2-5
clone size: once
CDR3 DNA: TGTGCCAGCAGCAGCAGGGAGAGCGGGACCGAGACCCAGTACTTC
CDR3 protein: CASSSRESGTETQYF

V gene: TRBV4-1
D gene: TRBD1
J gene: TRBJ1-5
clone size: -
CDR3 DNA: TGCGCCAGCAGCCAAGAAAGGGGGCGACAGCCCCAGCATTTT
CDR3 protein: CASSQERGRQPQHF

V gene: TRBV7-3
D gene: TRBD1
J gene: TRBJ1-4
clone size: -
CDR3 DNA: TGTGCCAGCAGGAAACCCGGGACGGAGGGGGCACGAGGAAAACTGTTTTTT
CDR3 protein: CASRKPGTEGARGKLFF

V gene: TRBV5-5
D gene: -
J gene: TRBJ2-7
clone size: many
CDR3 DNA: TGTGCCAGCAGCTTGGCGGGCGAATGGGCAGGGTCTCAATACGAGCAGTACTTC
CDR3 protein: CASSLAGEWAGSQYEQYF

V gene: TRBV12-3/TRBV12-4
D gene: TRBD2
J gene: TRBJ2-5
clone size: -
CDR3 DNA: TGTGCCAGCAACCTGATTGGACTAGCGGGAGAAGAGACCCAGTACTTC
CDR3 protein: CASNLIGLAGEETQYF

V gene: TRBV7-2
D gene: TRBD1
J gene: TRBJ2-2
clone size: many
CDR3 DNA: TGTGCCAGCAGCCCCGGGACAGGGGGCCCTATGAACACCGGGGAGCTGTTTTTT
CDR3 protein: CASSPGTGGPMNTGELFF

V gene: TRBV9
D gene: -
J gene: TRBJ2-1
clone size: many
CDR3 DNA: TGTGCCAGCAGCGTAGCGGCGGAGATCGGTGAGCAGTTCTTC
CDR3 protein: CASSVAAEIGEQFF

V gene: TRBV7-6
D gene: -
J gene: TRBJ1-3
clone size: -
CDR3 DNA: TGTGCCAGCAGGCAGGACAGAAACACCATATATTTT
CDR3 protein: CASRQDRNTIYF

V gene: TRBV19
D gene: -
J gene: TRBJ2-5
clone size: -
CDR3 DNA: TGTGCCAGTAGTACCTCCCGGACAGAAGGGACCCAGTACTTC
CDR3 protein: CASSTSRTEGTQYF

V gene: TRBV20-1
D gene: -
J gene: TRBJ1-1
clone size: many
CDR3 DNA: TGCAGTGCGCCAATACAGCGGTCGGGTGAAGCTTTCTTT
CDR3 protein: CSAPIQRSGEAFF

V gene: TRBV2
D gene: -
J gene: TRBJ2-1
clone size: many
CDR3 DNA: TGTGCCAGCAGTGAACTTTCGGGAGCTAACGAGCAGTTCTTC
CDR3 protein: CASSELSGANEQFF

V gene: TRBV5-1
D gene: -
J gene: TRBJ2-5
clone size: many
CDR3 DNA: TGCGCCAGCAGCTTGGGATTTCAAGAGACCCAGTACTTC
CDR3 protein: CASSLGFQETQYF

V gene: TRBV20-1
D gene: -
J gene: TRBJ1-5
clone size: -
CDR3 DNA: TGCAGTGCTAGCACCGAGATAGGGCAGCCCCAGCATTTT
CDR3 protein: CSASTEIGQPQHF

V gene: TRBV7-2
D gene: -
J gene: TRBJ1-5
clone size: few
CDR3 DNA: TGTGCCAGCAGCTTAGCAGGCGGAGTGAATCAGCCCCAGCATTTT
CDR3 protein: CASSLAGGVNQPQHF

V gene: TRBV20-1
D gene: -
J gene: TRBJ1-2
clone size: few
CDR3 DNA: TGCAGTGCTAGCCTATACGGCGGCTACACCTTC
CDR3 protein: CSASLYGGYTF

V gene: TRBV6-2/TRBV6-3
D gene: TRBD1
J gene: TRBJ1-2
clone size: many
CDR3 DNA: TGTGCCAGCAGTGACCGGGACAGGGGCGAAGGAGCAAGTTACACCTTC
CDR3 protein: CASSDRDRGEGASYTF

V gene: TRBV24-1
D gene: -
J gene: TRBJ2-1
clone size: few
CDR3 DNA: TGTGCCACCAGTGATTTAGGTAGCTACAATGAGCAGTTCTTC
CDR3 protein: CATSDLGSYNEQFF

V gene: TRBV29-1
D gene: -
J gene: TRBJ1-1
clone size: many
CDR3 DNA: TGCAGCGCGGAGGGCAGCAACACTGAAGCTTTCTTT
CDR3 protein: CSAEGSNTEAFF

V gene: TRBV12-3/TRBV12-4
D gene: -
J gene: TRBJ1-1
clone size: -
CDR3 DNA: TGTGCCAGCGTTGTTCAGAGCCTTTCTGAAGCTTTCTTT
CDR3 protein: CASVVQSLSEAFF

V gene: TRBV19
D gene: TRBD1
J gene: TRBJ1-5
clone size: many
CDR3 DNA: TGTGCCAGTAGTATTTACCCTCGGGACAGTGGGTCGCAGCCCCAGCATTTT
CDR3 protein: CASSIYPRDSGSQPQHF

V gene: TRBV6-1
D gene: TRBD1
J gene: TRBJ1-6
clone size: once
CDR3 DNA: TGTGCCACCACCGGGACAGATAATTCACCCCTCCACTTT
CDR3 protein: CATTGTDNSPLHF

V gene: TRBV2
D gene: TRBD2
J gene: TRBJ2-2
clone size: -
CDR3 DNA: TGTGCCAGCAATCTAGCGGGAAGGTTGTTTTTT
CDR3 protein: CASNLAGRLFF

V gene: TRBV7-2
D gene: -
J gene: TRBJ2-7
clone size: many
CDR3 DNA: TGTGCCAGCAGCATAGGACCGGGGGCGTTAACCTACGAGCAGTACTTC
CDR3 protein: CASSIGPGALTYEQYF

V gene: TRBV20-1
D gene: TRBD2
J gene: TRBJ2-5
clone size: many
CDR3 DNA: TGCAGTGCAGCCGGACTAGCGGGAGAGGGGCGGCCCCAGTACTTC
CDR3 protein: CSAAGLAGEGRPQYF

V gene: TRBV5-6
D gene: -
J gene: TRBJ2-7
clone size: -
CDR3 DNA: TGTGCCAGCGAGGGGGGGGGGACGGTTACCTACGAGCAGTACTTC
CDR3 protein: CASEGGGTVTYEQYF

V gene: TRBV15
D gene: TRBD1
J gene: TRBJ1-1
clone size: -
CDR3 DNA: TGTGCCACCAGTCCCGTTCCGGGACAGGGGACTGAAGCTTTCTTT
CDR3 protein: CATSPVPGQGTEAFF

V gene: TRBV7-6
D gene: -
J gene: TRBJ1-1
clone size: -
CDR3 DNA: TGTGCCAGCAGCTCAGCCGGGGTGAGCCCTGAAGCTTTCTTT
CDR3 protein: CASSSAGVSPEAFF

V gene: TRBV20-1
D gene: -
J gene: TRBJ1-4
clone size: many
CDR3 DNA: TGCAGTGCTAGGGAGGGGAAGACTAATGAAAAACTGTTTTTT
CDR3 protein: CSAREGKTNEKLFF

V gene: TRBV7-6
D gene: TRBD1
J gene: TRBJ2-5
clone size: few
CDR3 DNA: TGTGCCAGCAGCTTAGACAGGGGATCGGAGACCCAGTACTTC
CDR3 protein: CASSLDRGSETQYF

V gene: TRBV18
D gene: -
J gene: TRBJ1-2
clone size: few
CDR3 DNA: TGTGCCAGCTCACCTCGTACGGTTTCCTTAAAAGGATATGGCTACACCTTC
CDR3 protein: CASSPRTVSLKGYGYTF

V gene: TRBV6-5
D gene: -
J gene: TRBJ1-5
clone size: -
CDR3 DNA: TGTGCCAGCAGTTACTACAGGGAAGAGACCCAGCATTTT
CDR3 protein: CASSYYREETQHF

V gene: TRBV24-1
D gene: TRBD1
J gene: TRBJ1-1
clone size: -
CDR3 DNA: TGTGCCACCAGTGATCCCGGGACAGGGGGGACTGAAGCTTTCTTT
CDR3 protein: CATSDPGTGGTEAFF

V gene: TRBV20-1
D gene: TRBD1
J gene: TRBJ1-2
clone size: many
CDR3 DNA: TGCAGTGCCCCGGACAGGGTATATTCTGGCTACACCTTC
CDR3 protein: CSAPDRVYSGYTF

V gene: TRBV19
D gene: -
J gene: TRBJ2-2
clone size: many
CDR3 DNA: TGTGCCAGTAGTATAGGGTACAATAAGAACACCGGGGAGCTGTTTTTT
CDR3 protein: CASSIGYNKNTGELFF

V gene: TRBV20-1
D gene: -
J gene: TRBJ1-2
clone size: -
CDR3 DNA: TGCAGTGCTGTACGGGGGGGGCTTACTAACTATGGCTACACCTTC
CDR3 protein: CSAVRGGLTNYGYTF

V gene: TRBV7-9
D gene: TRBD1
J gene: TRBJ1-6
clone size: -
CDR3 DNA: TGTGCCAGCAGCTCAACAGGGGTCTTTGATAATTCACCCCTCCACTTT
CDR3 protein: CASSSTGVFDNSPLHF

V gene: TRBV7-9
D gene: -
J gene: TRBJ2-7
clone size: many
CDR3 DNA: TGTGCCAGCAGCCCCCCCAATGGCGGGACTCGCTCCTACGAGCAGTACTTC
CDR3 protein: CASSPPNGGTRSYEQYF

V gene: TRBV24-1
D gene: TRBD1
J gene: TRBJ1-5
clone size: many
CDR3 DNA: TGTGCCACCAGTGACAGGGGGCTTGGTCAGCCCCAGCATTTT
CDR3 protein: CATSDRGLGQPQHF

V gene: TRBV24-1
D gene: -
J gene: TRBJ2-3
clone size: many
CDR3 DNA: TGTGCCACCAGTGATTTGCTCTCAGATACGCAGTATTTT
CDR3 protein: CATSDLLSDTQYF

V gene: TRBV7-9
D gene: -
J gene: TRBJ2-7
clone size: -
CDR3 DNA: TGTGCCAGCAGAGATCGCGTCGTCTCCTACGAGCAGTACTTC
CDR3 protein: CASRDRVVSYEQYF

V gene: TRBV5-6
D gene: -
J gene: TRBJ2-3
clone size: -
CDR3 DNA: TGTGCCAGCAGCCCCAACCTACCTCCATATACGCAGTATTTT
CDR3 protein: CASSPNLPPYTQYF

V gene: TRBV15
D gene: -
J gene: TRBJ1-1
clone size: many
CDR3 DNA: TGTGCCACCAGCAGAGGCGGCACTGAAGCTTTCTTT
CDR3 protein: CATSRGGTEAFF

V gene: TRBV24-1
D gene: TRBD1
J gene: TRBJ2-5
clone size: few
CDR3 DNA: TGCAGTGCTAGACAGGGAGAGGAGACCCAGTACTTC
CDR3 protein: CSARQGEETQYF